This is a list of T cell receptor beta chains from one sample in a study of OX40 agonist ivuxolimab in advanced cancers. Method: immunoSEQ multiplex PCR; TCRdb's copy keeps in-frame clones and lacks some. The sample comprises approximately 61,000 clones, roughly 90% of which are singletons, and over 15% rests with the top ten. Sequences were derived from CD4+ or CD8+ T cells sorted from blood, sampled in a trial of the OX40 agonist ivuxolimab. All receptors derive from an adult with an advanced solid tumor such as melanoma, head and neck, liver or kidney cancer. The CDR3 runs from the conserved cysteine through the conserved F or W. A D gene is named only where the DNA matches it firmly. Some rows have no size entry. The others give once, few or many, or a class for an expanded clone.

d_gene	abundance	j_gene	v_gene	CDR3nt	CDR3aa
NA	NA	TRBJ1-3	TRBV19	TGTGCCAGTAGTAGGCCCGACGGCTCTGGAAACACCATATATTTT	CASSRPDGSGNTIYF
TRBD2	NA	TRBJ2-5	TRBV5-6	TGTGCCAGCAGCTTGGGGACTAGCGGGACCCAGTACTTC	CASSLGTSGTQYF
NA	NA	TRBJ2-3	TRBV4-3	TGCGCCAGCAGCCAAGATCCGGTTGATACGCAGTATTTT	CASSQDPVDTQYF
TRBD1	NA	TRBJ2-7	TRBV7-9	TGTGCCAGCAGCTCCACCTCCGGGACAGGGAGGTACGAGCAGTACTTC	CASSSTSGTGRYEQYF
TRBD1	NA	TRBJ2-7	TRBV7-9	TGTGCCAGCAGCCCGGAAACAGGGGGGATGGGCGAGCAGTACTTC	CASSPETGGMGEQYF
TRBD2	NA	TRBJ2-7	TRBV11-2	TGTGCCAGCAGGACTAGCGGGAGTTCCTACGAGCAGTACTTC	CASRTSGSSYEQYF
NA	once	TRBJ2-7	TRBV7-2	TGTGCCAGCAGCGTAGCGGTTCAGGGTCGGTACGAGCAGTACTTC	CASSVAVQGRYEQYF
TRBD1	NA	TRBJ1-2	TRBV25-1	TGTGCCAGCAGTAACCCAGGGGGAGGCTACACCTTC	CASSNPGGGYTF
NA	NA	TRBJ2-1	TRBV7-8	TGTGCCAGCAGCTTAGCGGGGGGTCACGAGTTCTTC	CASSLAGGHEFF
NA	NA	TRBJ2-1	TRBV5-4	TGTGCCAGCAGCTCCCCAACGGATGAGCAGTTCTTC	CASSSPTDEQFF
NA	once	TRBJ2-3	TRBV4-3	TGCGCCAGCAGCCAGTTACGGGACAAGGTACGGGATACGCAGTATTTT	CASSQLRDKVRDTQYF
TRBD2	NA	TRBJ2-1	TRBV28	TGTGCCAGCAGTCAGGGACTAGCGGATTACAATGAGCAGTTCTTC	CASSQGLADYNEQFF
NA	NA	TRBJ1-2	TRBV29-1	TGCAGCGTTGAGGACAGAATTGAGTATGGCTACACCTTC	CSVEDRIEYGYTF
NA	NA	TRBJ1-1	TRBV5-1	TGCGCCAGCAGTCCGGGAGGCAGGAGATGGATGAACACTGAAGCTTTCTTT	CASSPGGRRWMNTEAFF
TRBD2	NA	TRBJ2-7	TRBV19	TGTGCCAGTAGTACTGGACTAGCGAACGTCTACGAGCAGTACTTC	CASSTGLANVYEQYF
TRBD2	NA	TRBJ2-1	TRBV13	TGTGCCAGCAGCTCCGGGACTAGGGTGCAGTTCTTC	CASSSGTRVQFF
TRBD2	once	TRBJ2-7	TRBV11-1	TGTGCCAGCAGCTTAGCGGGCGGGAGGTCCCACGAGCAGTACTTC	CASSLAGGRSHEQYF
TRBD1	NA	TRBJ1-3	TRBV7-2	TGTGCCAGCAGCGTTGGACAGGGTAACGGAAACACCATATATTTT	CASSVGQGNGNTIYF